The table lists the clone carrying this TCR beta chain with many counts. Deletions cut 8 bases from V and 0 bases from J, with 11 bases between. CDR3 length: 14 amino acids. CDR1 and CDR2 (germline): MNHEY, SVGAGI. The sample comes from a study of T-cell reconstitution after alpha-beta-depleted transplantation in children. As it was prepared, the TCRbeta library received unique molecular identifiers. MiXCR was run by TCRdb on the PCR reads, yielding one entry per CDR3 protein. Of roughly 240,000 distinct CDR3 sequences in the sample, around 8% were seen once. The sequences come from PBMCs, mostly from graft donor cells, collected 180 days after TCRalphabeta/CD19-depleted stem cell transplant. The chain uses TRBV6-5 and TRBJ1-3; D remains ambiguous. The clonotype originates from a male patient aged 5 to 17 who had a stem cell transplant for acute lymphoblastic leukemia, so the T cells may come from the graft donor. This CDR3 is CASWRSPSGNTIYF. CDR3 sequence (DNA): TGTGCCAGCTGGAGGTCTCCCTCTGGAAACACCATATATTTT.